Each of the 2 T cell receptor beta chains below was sequenced from the same sample in a study of vaccination effects on CD4 cells after COVID-19. Antigen-specific CD4+ T cells expanded by the ViraFEST assay with viral peptide pools were then sequenced. Having been cultured for 9 to 11 days, the cells underwent CD4+ T cell isolation. Each participant was administered two doses of either the BNT162b2 or the mRNA-1273 vaccine. These receptors' targets are unknown. The method was immunoSEQ multiplex PCR; TCRdb's version includes in-frame clones alone and lacks a portion of them. The profile covers 25,000 to 30,000 clones, with roughly 79% appearing a single time and around 6% taken by the ten largest. The material sequenced was CD4+ T cells from PBMCs cultured with SARS-CoV-2 spike peptides, taken after COVID-19 vaccination. These receptors were collected from a human donor who received a COVID-19 vaccine. Some clones in this sample may be carry-over from other donors' samples.

This chain joins TRBV5-5 and TRBJ2-7; D gene ambiguous. The CDR3 is 15 residues long. The germline V gene encodes CDR1 SGHKS and CDR2 YYEKEE (reference sequence). Trimming took off 4 bases at V and 0 bases at J, with 14 bases between the two ends. The chain's CDR3 is CASSSEAWSSYEQYV. In DNA form, the CDR3 reads TGTGCCAGCAGCAGCGAAGCCTGGAGCTCCTACGAGCAGTACGTC.

This rearrangement joins TRBV7-3 to TRBJ2-2, with TRBD1 matching over 9 bases. CDR3 length: 15 amino acids. V lost 3 bases, J lost 5 bases, and 4 bases stayed unmatched. Per germline, CDR1 SGHTA and CDR2 FQGTGA. CDR3: CASSLGQGGTGELFF. CDR3 nucleotides: TGTGCCAGCAGCTTGGGACAGGGCGGAACCGGGGAGCTGTTTTTT.